This T cell receptor beta chain was recovered during a study of regulatory T cells in long-lasting Graves disease. Study-wide points: Segments TRBV28, TRBJ1-2 and TRBJ2-5 showed preferential usage in persistent disease.

For this clonotype: Its specificity is not known.

Germline CDR1 reads SGHRS; CDR2 reads YFSETQ. The CDR3 has 17 residues. V gave up 0 bases and J gave up 5 bases, with 20 bases separating them. Construction of TCR beta libraries relied on iRepertoire HTBI primers and on Arm-PCR targeting CDR3 regions. TCRdb ran MiXCR on the multiplex PCR reads and lists one entry per CDR3 protein. The sample holds 580,000 or so distinct CDR3 sequences, more than 15% seen once. Specified time point: newly diagnosed GD, antithyroid drugs for less than 3 months. PBMCs provided the RNA from which the TCR library was made. These same records also appear under a second study, on T cells in Graves' hyperthyroidism and ophthalmopathy. Per that study: First-round RT-PCR of the TCR CDR3 relied on the HTBI primer set.

This chain joins TRBV5-1 and TRBJ2-5, with D perhaps TRBD2 (7 bases). The sequence came from a man aged 18 to 35 with Graves disease. The material sequenced was peripheral blood mononuclear cells (PBMCs), taken at new diagnosis, from a patient treated with antithyroid drugs. CDR3 sequence (DNA): TGCGCCAGCAGCTTGGAGGCTAGCGGAGAGGGGGAGGAGACCCAGTACTTC. Residues: CASSLEASGEGEETQYF.